This T cell receptor (beta chain) comes out of a study of T cells in Graves' hyperthyroidism and ophthalmopathy. RNA transcripts served as the template for amplifying TCR beta CDR3 regions. A set of HTBI primers served as the primers for a first-round RT-PCR of the TCR CDR3. TCRdb itself ran the multiplex PCR reads through MiXCR, one entry per CDR3 protein. The repertoire holds under 450,000 distinct CDR3 sequences, with less than 15% as singletons. Sequenced input: blood. This clonotype was sampled from a man aged 25-45 years with Graves' hyperthyroidism that later progressed to Graves' ophthalmopathy.

DNA for the CDR3: TGTGCCAGCAGCGATAACGGGATCTACGAGCAGTACTTC. Amino acids: CASSDNGIYEQYF. The V and J genes are TRBV7-9 and TRBJ2-7, with D possibly being TRBD2 (5 bases). The CDR3 is 13 residues long. CDR1 and CDR2 from the germline V gene are SEHNR and FQNEAQ (reference sequence). The germline V and J ends were trimmed by 5 bases and 3 bases, with 11 bases remaining between them. Complete variable domain (other parts from reference TRBV7-9 and TRBJ2-7): DTGVSQNPRHKITKRGQNVTFRCDPISEHNRLYWYRQTLGQGPEFLTYFQNEAQLEKSRLLSDRFSAERPKGSFSTLEIQRTEQGDSAMYLCASSDNGIYEQYFGPGTRLTVT.